The TCR beta chain described here comes from a study of cytomegalovirus exposure and HLA in healthy donors. In the study overall: A previous analysis identified 117 million unique TCR beta sequences derived from 180 million or so T cells. Study-wide points: Other equally common chains were less clonally expanded than HLA-associated TCR beta chains, a later analysis showed.

To note about this clone: The antigen remains unidentified.

The primer mix had 60 Vbeta and 13 Jbeta primers. Profiled with immunoSEQ multiplex PCR; TCRdb holds only in-frame clones, not every one. The repertoire holds 90,000 to 100,000 clones, with 76% as singletons. The CDR3 consists of 15 residues. Germline V CDR1 and CDR2: ENHRY, SYGVKD. The chain joins TRBV10-3 to TRBJ2-5, with D perhaps TRBD1 (6 bases). The tail of the sequence fits TRBJ2-7 better, so the J call may be wrong. This TCR was recovered from a woman aged 60-75 years in good health and CMV-seropositive. The source material was PBMCs. CDR3 sequence: CAISTGTQGHYEQYF. For the CDR3, the DNA is TGTGCCATCAGTACCGGGACACAAGGACACTACGAGCAGTACTTC.